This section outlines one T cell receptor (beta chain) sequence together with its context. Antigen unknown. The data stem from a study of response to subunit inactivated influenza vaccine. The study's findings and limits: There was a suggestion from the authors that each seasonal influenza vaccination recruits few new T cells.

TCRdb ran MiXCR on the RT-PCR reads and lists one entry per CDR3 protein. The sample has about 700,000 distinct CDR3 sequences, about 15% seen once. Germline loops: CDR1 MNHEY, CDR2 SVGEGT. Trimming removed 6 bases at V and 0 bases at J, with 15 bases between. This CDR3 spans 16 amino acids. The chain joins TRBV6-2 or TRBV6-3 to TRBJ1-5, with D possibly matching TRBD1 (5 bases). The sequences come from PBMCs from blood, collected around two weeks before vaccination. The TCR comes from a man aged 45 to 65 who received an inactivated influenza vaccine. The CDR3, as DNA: TGTGCCAGCAGCCGGCGTAGACAGAATAGCAATCAGCCCCAGCATTTT. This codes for CASSRRRQNSNQPQHF.